This T cell receptor (beta chain) emerged from a study of OX40 agonist ivuxolimab in advanced cancers. Study background: Those enrolled were 82.7% male, with a mean age of approximately 60 years and ages from about 20 to 85. Enrollees could have had prior anti-PD-1, anti-PD-L1 or anti-CTLA-4 therapy, which more than 30% had received.

Measured with immunoSEQ multiplex PCR; TCRdb has only the in-frame clones, and not every one. This table has nearly 85,000 clones, just over 85% appearing once. The CDR3 extends over 16 amino acids. V was clipped by 3 bases and J by 0 bases, with 13 bases between them. Germline assignment: CDR1 MNHEY and CDR2 SVGAGI. Study-wide findings and caveats: Near-lowest levels of clonal expansion characterized partial responders at 0.1-3.0 mg/kg.

As to this clone: The antigen is unknown.

The sequencing here drew on CD4+ or CD8+ T cells sorted from blood, taken in a trial of the OX40 agonist ivuxolimab. V and J are TRBV6-5 and TRBJ2-3; possible D gene TRBD2, 6 bases. This receptor was taken from an adult with an advanced solid tumor such as melanoma, head and neck, liver or kidney cancer. The CDR3 region is CASSYIWGGSTDTQYF. The CDR3, as DNA: TGTGCCAGCAGTTATATTTGGGGAGGTAGCACAGATACGCAGTATTTT.